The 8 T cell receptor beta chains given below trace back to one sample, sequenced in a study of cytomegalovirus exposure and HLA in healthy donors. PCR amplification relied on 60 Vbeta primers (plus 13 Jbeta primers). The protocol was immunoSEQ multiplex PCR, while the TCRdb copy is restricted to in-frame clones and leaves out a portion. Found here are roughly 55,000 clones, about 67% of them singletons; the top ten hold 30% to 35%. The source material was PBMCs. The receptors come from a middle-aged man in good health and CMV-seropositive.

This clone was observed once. The CDR3 here is CASSQDPQGVNQPQHF. DNA for the CDR3: TGCGCCAGCAGCCAAGATCCCCAGGGGGTCAATCAGCCCCAGCATTTT. The J gene is TRBJ1-5, the V gene TRBV4-1; the match to TRBD1 covers 7 bases. CDR1 MGHRA and CDR2 YSYEKL come from the germline V gene. The CDR3 is 16 amino acids. Trimming took 0 bases from V and 3 from J; bases not matched to a gene: 5.

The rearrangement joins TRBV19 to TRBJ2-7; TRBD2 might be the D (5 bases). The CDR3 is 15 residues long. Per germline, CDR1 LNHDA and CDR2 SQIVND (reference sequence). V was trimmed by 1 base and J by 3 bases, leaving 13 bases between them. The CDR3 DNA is TGTGCCAGTAGTATAGCAGACGGGGTTGGCTACGAGCAGTACTTC. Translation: CASSIADGVGYEQYF.

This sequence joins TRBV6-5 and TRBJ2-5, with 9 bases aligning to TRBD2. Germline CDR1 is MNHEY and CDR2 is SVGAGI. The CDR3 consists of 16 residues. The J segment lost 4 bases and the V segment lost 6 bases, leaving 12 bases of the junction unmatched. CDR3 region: CASSYPGRGGLETQYF. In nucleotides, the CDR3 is TGTGCCAGCAGCTACCCTGGGCGGGGGGGCTTAGAGACCCAGTACTTC.

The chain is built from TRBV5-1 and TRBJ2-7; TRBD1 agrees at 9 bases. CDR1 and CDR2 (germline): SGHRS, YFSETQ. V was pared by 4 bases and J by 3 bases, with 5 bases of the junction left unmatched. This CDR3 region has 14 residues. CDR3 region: CASSAGTGNYEQYF. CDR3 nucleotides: TGCGCCAGCAGCGCCGGGACAGGGAACTACGAGCAGTACTTC.

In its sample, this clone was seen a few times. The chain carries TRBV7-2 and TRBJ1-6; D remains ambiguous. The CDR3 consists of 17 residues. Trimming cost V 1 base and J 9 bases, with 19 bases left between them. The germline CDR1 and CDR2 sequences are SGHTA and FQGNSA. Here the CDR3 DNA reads TGTGCCAGCAGCTTAGATCCGGGCTTACCACGGGGTTCACCCCTCCACTTT. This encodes CASSLDPGLPRGSPLHF.

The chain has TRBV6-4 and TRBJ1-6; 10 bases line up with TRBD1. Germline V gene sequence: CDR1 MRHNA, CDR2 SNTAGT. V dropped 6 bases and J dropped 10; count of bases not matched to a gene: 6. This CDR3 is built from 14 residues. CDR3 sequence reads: CASRTGGPGSPLHF. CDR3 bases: TGTGCCAGCAGGACAGGGGGCCCGGGGTCACCCCTCCACTTT.

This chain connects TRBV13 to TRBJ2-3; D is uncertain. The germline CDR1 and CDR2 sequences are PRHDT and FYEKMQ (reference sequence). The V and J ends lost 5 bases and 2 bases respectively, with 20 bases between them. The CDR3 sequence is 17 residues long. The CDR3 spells CASSRKAGFLFTDTQYF. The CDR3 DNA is TGTGCCAGCAGCCGTAAAGCCGGGTTTCTCTTCACAGATACGCAGTATTTT.

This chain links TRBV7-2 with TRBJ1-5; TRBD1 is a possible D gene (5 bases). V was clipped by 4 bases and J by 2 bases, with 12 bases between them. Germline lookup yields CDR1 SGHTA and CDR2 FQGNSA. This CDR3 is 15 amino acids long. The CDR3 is CASSSSGSRNQPQHF. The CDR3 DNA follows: TGTGCCAGCAGCTCCTCAGGGTCCCGCAATCAGCCCCAGCATTTT.